This T cell receptor beta chain comes out of a study of cytomegalovirus exposure and HLA in healthy donors. Findings and caveats of the study: In an earlier analysis, in some 500 donors, most V segments appeared productive either ~87% or ~30% of the time.

The PCR had 60 Vbeta and 13 Jbeta primers. Produced via immunoSEQ multiplex PCR; TCRdb's table is partial and in-frame only. The top ten hold about 1.5% of the sample, which has around 170,000 clones, around 76% seen once. This CDR3 is 16 amino acids long. The ends lost 5 bases at V and 6 bases at J; junction bases unmatched: 6. Germline V gene lookup returns CDR1 SGHTA and CDR2 FQGNSA. Regarding this clone: Its antigen is as yet unknown.

The clonotype was recovered from a man aged 40-55 years in good health and CMV-seronegative. The source material was PBMCs. The chain has TRBV7-2 and TRBJ2-5; 16 bases are a match to TRBD2. The DNA for the CDR3 is TGTGCCAGCAGCCCACCGGGACTAGCGGGGGGGAAGACCCAGTACTTC. Its translation is CASSPPGLAGGKTQYF.